One sample yielded the 28 T cell receptor beta chains listed below, sequenced in a study of T cell changes during pregnancy in multiple sclerosis. Measured with immunoSEQ multiplex PCR; TCRdb has only the in-frame clones, and not every one. This table has about 59,000 clones, approximately 94% appearing once. The sample in question was CD8+ T cells from peripheral blood mononuclear cells, obtained after pregnancy. The receptors were sampled from a female donor with multiple sclerosis, enrolled in a pregnancy study.

Concerning this clone itself: Different DNA sequences within this sample yield the same CDR3. V is TRBV27 and J is TRBJ2-7, with D maybe TRBD1 (6 bases). CDR3 length: 13 residues. Germline V gene lookup returns CDR1 MNHEY and CDR2 SMNVEV (reference sequence). V was shortened by 6 bases and J by 0 bases, with 9 bases between the two germline ends. In DNA form, the CDR3 reads TGTGCCAGCAGCCCGGGACACTCCTACGAGCAGTACTTC. Protein product: CASSPGHSYEQYF.

V usage is TRBV2 and J usage is TRBJ1-1; possible D gene TRBD1, 5 bases. The germline CDR1 and CDR2 sequences are SNHLY and FYNNEI. The CDR3 is 14 residues long. Trimming removed 3 bases at V and 9 bases at J, with 17 bases between. The CDR3: CASSDIGGAGQAFF. CDR3 nucleotides: TGTGCCAGCAGTGATATTGGGGGAGCGGGCCAAGCTTTCTTT. The whole variable domain, remainder taken from reference TRBV2 and TRBJ1-1, is EPEVTQTPSHQVTQMGQEVILRCVPISNHLYFYWYRQILGQKVEFLVSFYNNEISEKSEIFDDQFSVERPDGSNFTLKIRSTKLEDSAMYFCASSDIGGAGQAFFGQGTRLTVV.

The V call is TRBV19, the J call TRBJ1-5; D is perhaps TRBD1 (6 bases). The germline V and J ends were trimmed by 6 bases and 3 bases, with 12 bases remaining between them. CDR1 LNHDA and CDR2 SQIVND come from the germline V gene (reference sequence). The CDR3 consists of 14 residues. The CDR3 sequence is CASRVRDNNQPQHF. The CDR3 nucleotides are TGTGCCAGTAGGGTCCGGGACAACAATCAGCCCCAGCATTTT. Filled out from reference TRBV19 and TRBJ1-5, the complete variable domain reads DGGITQSPKYLFRKEGQNVTLSCEQNLNHDAMYWYRQDPGQGLRLIYYSQIVNDFQKGDIAEGYSVSREKKESFPLTVTSAQKNPTAFYLCASRVRDNNQPQHFGDGTRLSIL.

CDR3 nucleotides: TGCAGCGTTGACTCCAGGACTAGCGGGAGCGCAGATACGCAGTATTTT. Protein: CSVDSRTSGSADTQYF. The chain is built from TRBV29-1 and TRBJ2-3; 13 bases are shared with TRBD2. From germline, CDR1 is SQVTM and CDR2 ANQGSEA. The length of the CDR3 is 16 residues. V dropped 3 bases and J dropped 4; count of bases not matched to a gene: 7.

The chain uses TRBV19 and TRBJ1-5, with a weak D call TRBD1 (5 bases). The CDR3 extends over 12 amino acids. Trimming took 6 bases from V and 6 from J, leaving 9 bases between them. CDR1 is LNHDA, CDR2 SQIVND, per germline (reference sequence). The chain's CDR3 is CASRAGFQPQHF. The DNA for the CDR3 is TGTGCCAGTAGGGCAGGGTTTCAGCCCCAGCATTTT. Combining the CDR3 with reference TRBV19 and TRBJ1-5 gives the whole variable domain DGGITQSPKYLFRKEGQNVTLSCEQNLNHDAMYWYRQDPGQGLRLIYYSQIVNDFQKGDIAEGYSVSREKKESFPLTVTSAQKNPTAFYLCASRAGFQPQHFGDGTRLSIL.

This clone occurred once. This chain uses TRBV12-5 with TRBJ1-2; D uncertain. V was cut by 3 bases and J by 8 bases, with 7 bases left in between. This CDR3 spans 11 amino acids. CDR1 LGHNT and CDR2 FRNRAP come from the germline V gene. CDR3 residues: CASGFRGGYTF. CDR3 nucleotides: TGTGCTAGTGGTTTCCGAGGAGGCTACACCTTC.

V gene TRBV21-1 combines with J gene TRBJ2-1; whether TRBD1, the table's D call, matches the DNA was not checked. TRBV21-1 represents a pseudogene. The CDR3 is 17 amino acids. CDR3 region: CASSKARGPPPYNEQFF. The CDR3 nucleotides read TGTGCCAGCAGCAAAGCGAGGGGGCCCCCTCCCTACAATGAGCAGTTCTTC.

J is TRBJ2-5 and V is TRBV25-1; no clear D. V was trimmed by 4 bases and J by 2 bases, leaving 5 bases between them. Germline CDR1 MGHDK, CDR2 SYGVNS. The CDR3 consists of 12 residues. This chain's CDR3 is CASSVSQETQYF. Written as DNA, the CDR3 is TGTGCCAGCAGTGTGTCACAAGAGACCCAGTACTTC.

The V and J genes are TRBV2 and TRBJ1-1; D call uncertain. The CDR3 consists of 13 residues. Trimming pared 3 bases from V and 4 bases from J, leaving 9 bases between. Germline V lookup: CDR1 SNHLY, CDR2 FYNNEI. The CDR3 protein is CASSDTGITEAFF. The CDR3 bases are TGTGCCAGCAGTGACACGGGGATCACTGAAGCTTTCTTT.

This clone has only one observation. The genes are TRBV19 and TRBJ2-2, with a weak D call TRBD2 (5 bases). The CDR3 is 13 residues long. V dropped 7 bases and J dropped 1 base, with 7 bases sitting between them. Germline CDR1 reads LNHDA; CDR2 reads SQIVND (reference sequence). The CDR3 loop reads CASKRENTGELFF. The CDR3, as DNA: TGTGCCAGTAAGAGGGAGAACACCGGGGAGCTGTTTTTT.

The J gene is TRBJ1-2, the V gene TRBV7-5. TRBV7-5 is recorded as a pseudogene. The CDR3 spans 18 residues. The CDR3 sequence: CVRSQPGTSGRAVYGYTF. The CDR3 DNA sequence: TGTGTCAGAAGCCAACCGGGTACTAGCGGGAGGGCTGTGTATGGCTACACCTTC.

The CDR3 DNA is TGTGCCAGCAGCTTAGGGGGGAGGCACCCGTATTTT. This codes for CASSLGGRHPYF. The chain carries TRBV7-9 and TRBJ2-3, with D possibly being TRBD2 (6 bases). Deletions cut 1 base from V and 14 bases from J, with 13 bases between. The V gene's germline CDR1 is SEHNR and CDR2 FQNEAQ (reference sequence). The CDR3 extends over 12 amino acids.

V usage is TRBV27 and J usage is TRBJ1-2; D gene ambiguous. Trimming took 3 bases from V and 2 from J, leaving 10 bases between them. Germline-derived CDR1 and CDR2 are MNHEY and SMNVEV (reference sequence). This CDR3 is 14 amino acids long. The CDR3 loop reads CASSLNPRNYGYTF. Here the CDR3 DNA reads TGTGCCAGCAGTTTGAACCCCAGGAACTATGGCTACACCTTC.

The table lists this clone with a count of one. V is TRBV10-2 and J is TRBJ2-1; D is perhaps TRBD2 (5 bases). The V and J ends lost 6 bases and 7 bases respectively, with 10 bases between them. Germline CDR1 reads WSHSY; CDR2 reads SAAADI. The CDR3 loop spans 12 amino acids. For the CDR3, the DNA is TGCGCCAGCAGGGCTAGCCGTAATGAGCAGTTCTTC. This gives the protein CASRASRNEQFF.

The J gene is TRBJ2-2, the V gene TRBV27, with 11 bases lining up with TRBD1. The CDR3 contains 15 residues. Germline CDR1 reads MNHEY; CDR2 reads SMNVEV (reference sequence). The V and J ends lost 4 bases and 5 bases, in that order; junction bases with no gene match: 3. The CDR3: CASSSGQGVTGELFF. The DNA for the CDR3 is TGTGCCAGCAGTTCGGGACAGGGGGTGACCGGGGAGCTGTTTTTT.

This clone came up once. The chain recombines TRBV5-1 with TRBJ2-5; 10 bases are a match to TRBD2. Germline loops: CDR1 SGHRS, CDR2 YFSETQ. CDR3 length equals 17 residues. With V trimmed by 1 base and J by 3 bases, 9 bases remained unmatched. The CDR3 is CASSLSESGRAEETQYF. CDR3 nucleotides: TGCGCCAGCAGCTTGTCGGAGAGCGGGAGGGCCGAAGAGACCCAGTACTTC. The full variable domain, completed using reference TRBV5-1 and TRBJ2-5, is KAGVTQTPRYLIKTRGQQVTLSCSPISGHRSVSWYQQTPGQGLQFLFEYFSETQRNKGNFPGRFSGRQFSNSRSEMNVSTLELGDSALYLCASSLSESGRAEETQYFGPGTRLLVL.

The chain combines TRBV6-6 with TRBJ2-5; 8 nucleotides align to TRBD2. Germline V gives CDR1 MNHNY, CDR2 SVGAGI (reference sequence). The CDR3 sequence is 14 residues long. The J segment lost 4 bases and the V segment lost 6 bases, leaving 7 bases of the junction unmatched. This chain's CDR3 is CASSRQSGRETQYF. The CDR3 DNA reads TGTGCCAGCAGCCGCCAGAGCGGGAGAGAGACCCAGTACTTC.

CDR3 protein: CASSRLAGRDTQYF. The CDR3 region has the DNA TGTGCCAGCAGTAGACTAGCGGGAAGGGATACGCAGTATTTT. The rearrangement links TRBV6-5 to TRBJ2-3, with 11 nucleotides matching TRBD2. There are 14 residues in the CDR3. V lost 5 bases and J lost 6; bases outside the gene matches: 4. Germline CDR1 reads MNHEY; CDR2 reads SVGAGI.

This chain links TRBV25-1 with TRBJ1-1; 7 nucleotides match TRBD1. The ends lost 6 bases at V and 8 bases at J; junction bases unmatched: 12. From germline, CDR1 is MGHDK and CDR2 SYGVNS. The CDR3 spans 14 residues. CDR3 amino acids: CASRAAGQGVEAFF. As DNA, the CDR3 is TGTGCCAGCAGGGCCGCAGGGCAGGGGGTAGAAGCTTTCTTT.

The chain combines TRBV5-4 with TRBJ2-1; TRBD2 matches at 8 bases. The CDR3 contains 15 residues. Trimming at V came to 4 bases and at J to 4 bases, leaving 7 bases not matched to a gene. Germline CDR1 reads SGHNT; CDR2 reads YYREEE (reference sequence). CDR3 nucleotides: TGTGCCAGCAGCCTGGGACTAGTTGCGTACAATGAGCAGTTCTTC. Amino acids: CASSLGLVAYNEQFF.

J is TRBJ2-5 and V is TRBV6-5, with a tentative D call TRBD1 (6 bases). V lost 2 bases and J 4 bases, leaving 17 bases between the germline ends. Germline assignment: CDR1 MNHEY and CDR2 SVGAGI. The CDR3 loop spans 16 amino acids. The CDR3 DNA follows: TGTGCCAGCAGTTACGCCGGGACATTCAACGGAGAGACCCAGTACTTC. Translating gives CASSYAGTFNGETQYF.

The chain couples TRBV27 to TRBJ2-2; TRBD2 is a possible D gene (5 bases). CDR1 MNHEY and CDR2 SMNVEV come from the germline V gene (reference sequence). Deletions cut 4 bases from V and 1 base from J, with 13 bases between. The CDR3 sequence is 16 residues long. CDR3 sequence: CASSYAGRWNTGELFF. The CDR3 DNA is TGTGCCAGCAGTTACGCGGGCAGGTGGAACACCGGGGAGCTGTTTTTT.

The chain combines TRBV10-2 with TRBJ1-6; TRBD1 matches at 7 bases. The CDR3 is 12 amino acids. The V gene's germline CDR1 is WSHSY and CDR2 SAAADI. V dropped 8 bases and J dropped 10; count of bases not matched to a gene: 5. CDR3 region: CASGQVQSPLHF. The CDR3 bases are TGCGCCAGCGGACAGGTCCAATCACCCCTCCACTTT.

The V gene is TRBV2, the J gene TRBJ2-5; 9 positions agree with TRBD2. Losses at the gene ends were 4 bases for V and 5 bases for J; bases not matched to a gene: 8. This CDR3 has 15 residues. Per germline, CDR1 SNHLY and CDR2 FYNNEI. In DNA form, the CDR3 reads TGTGCCAGCAGTGGGGTAGCGGGAGTGGGGGAGACCCAGTACTTC. It translates to CASSGVAGVGETQYF.

The genes are TRBV5-1 and TRBJ2-7; D gene uncertain. CDR3 length: 14 amino acids. Germline loops: CDR1 SGHRS, CDR2 YFSETQ. Trimming took off 5 bases at V and 2 bases at J, with 14 bases between the two ends. The CDR3 is CASSSFGGPYEQYF. The CDR3 nucleotides are TGCGCCAGCAGTTCCTTTGGCGGTCCCTACGAGCAGTACTTC.

V is TRBV5-1 and J is TRBJ2-2; 12 positions match TRBD2. Germline V gene data show CDR1 as SGHRS and CDR2 as YFSETQ. V lost 0 bases and J lost 3; bases outside the gene matches: 6. The CDR3 covers 18 residues. The CDR3 spells CASSLVLAGGPDTGELFF. The CDR3, as DNA: TGCGCCAGCAGCTTGGTGCTAGCGGGAGGGCCGGACACCGGGGAGCTGTTTTTT.

CDR3 bases: TGTGCCAGCAGCTTCCAGACTGCGAACACCGGGGAGCTGTTTTTT. As protein: CASSFQTANTGELFF. This chain links TRBV11-2 with TRBJ2-2; D is undetermined. Trimming cost V 3 bases and J 0 bases, with 8 bases left between them. The CDR3 is 15 amino acids. From germline, CDR1 is SGHAT and CDR2 FQNNGV.

The gene calls are TRBV28 and TRBJ2-7; 8 bases align to TRBD1. J gave up 0 bases and V 6 bases, and 4 bases lay outside the gene matches. The CDR3 runs 14 residues. The germline V gene encodes CDR1 MDHEN and CDR2 SYDVKM. This CDR3 is CASRLDRDSYEQYF. The CDR3 region has the DNA TGTGCCAGCAGATTGGACAGGGACTCCTACGAGCAGTACTTC.